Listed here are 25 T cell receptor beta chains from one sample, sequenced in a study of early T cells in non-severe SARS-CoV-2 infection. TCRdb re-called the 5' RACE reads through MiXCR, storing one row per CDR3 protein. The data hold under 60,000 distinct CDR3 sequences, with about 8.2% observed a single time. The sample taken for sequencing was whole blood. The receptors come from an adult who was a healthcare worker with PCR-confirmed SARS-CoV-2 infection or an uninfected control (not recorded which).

The DNA for the CDR3 is TGTGCCAGCAGACTGGGACTAGCGGGGGCGACCGGGGAGCTGTTTTTT. Its translation is CASRLGLAGATGELFF. The V gene is TRBV28, the J gene TRBJ2-2; 14 positions agree with TRBD2. The V segment lost 6 bases and the J segment 5 bases; nucleotides outside the gene matches: 5. Germline lookup yields CDR1 MDHEN and CDR2 SYDVKM. CDR3 length: 16 residues.

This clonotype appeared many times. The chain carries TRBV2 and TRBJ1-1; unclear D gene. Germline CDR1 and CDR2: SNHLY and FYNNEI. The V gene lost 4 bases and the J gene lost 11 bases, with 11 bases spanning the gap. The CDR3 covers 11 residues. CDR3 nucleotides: TGTGCCAGCAGTGGGGGAGGCAGGGCTTTCTTT. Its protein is CASSGGGRAFF. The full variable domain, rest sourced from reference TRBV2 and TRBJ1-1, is EPEVTQTPSHQVTQMGQEVILRCVPISNHLYFYWYRQILGQKVEFLVSFYNNEISEKSEIFDDQFSVERPDGSNFTLKIRSTKLEDSAMYFCASSGGGRAFFGQGTRLTVV.

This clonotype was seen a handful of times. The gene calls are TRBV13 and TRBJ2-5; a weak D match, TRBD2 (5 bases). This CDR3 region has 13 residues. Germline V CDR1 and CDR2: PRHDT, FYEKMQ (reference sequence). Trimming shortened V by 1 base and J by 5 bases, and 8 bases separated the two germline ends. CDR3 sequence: CASSLDREETQYF. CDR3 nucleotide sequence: TGTGCCAGCAGCTTAGATAGGGAGGAGACCCAGTACTTC.

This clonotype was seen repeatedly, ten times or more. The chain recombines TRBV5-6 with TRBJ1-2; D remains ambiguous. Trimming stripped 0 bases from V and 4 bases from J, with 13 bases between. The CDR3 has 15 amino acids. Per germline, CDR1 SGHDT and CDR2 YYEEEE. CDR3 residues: CASSLGSIQIYGYTF. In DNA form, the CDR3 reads TGTGCCAGCAGCTTGGGAAGTATACAGATCTATGGCTACACCTTC.

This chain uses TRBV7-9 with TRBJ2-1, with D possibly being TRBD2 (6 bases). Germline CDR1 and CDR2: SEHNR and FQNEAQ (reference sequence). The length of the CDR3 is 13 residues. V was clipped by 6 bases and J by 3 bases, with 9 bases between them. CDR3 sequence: CASRGLLYNEQFF. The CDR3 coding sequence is TGTGCCAGCAGGGGACTTCTCTACAATGAGCAGTTCTTC.

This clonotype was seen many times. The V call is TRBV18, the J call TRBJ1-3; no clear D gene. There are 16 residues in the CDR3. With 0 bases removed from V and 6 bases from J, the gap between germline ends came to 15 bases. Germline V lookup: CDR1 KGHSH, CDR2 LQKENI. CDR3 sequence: CASSPPAERIANTIYF. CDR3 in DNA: TGTGCCAGCTCACCACCGGCGGAGAGGATAGCAAACACCATATATTTT.

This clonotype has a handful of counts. Here the CDR3 DNA reads TGTGCCAGCAGTACCCGGGAGAGAAGCACTGAAGCTTTCTTT. Translation: CASSTRERSTEAFF. This chain joins TRBV6-2 or TRBV6-3 and TRBJ1-1; D is ambiguous. There are 14 residues in the CDR3. Germline values: CDR1 MNHEY, CDR2 SVGEGT. Trimming removed 5 bases at V and 4 bases at J, with 14 bases between.

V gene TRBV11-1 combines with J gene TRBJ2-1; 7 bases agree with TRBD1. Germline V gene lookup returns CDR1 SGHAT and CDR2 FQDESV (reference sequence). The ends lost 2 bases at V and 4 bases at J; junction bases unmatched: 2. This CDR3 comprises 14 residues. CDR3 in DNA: TGTGCCAGCAGCTTAACGGGACAGTACAATGAGCAGTTCTTC. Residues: CASSLTGQYNEQFF. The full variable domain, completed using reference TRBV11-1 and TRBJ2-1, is EAEVAQSPRYKITEKSQAVAFWCDPISGHATLYWYRQILGQGPELLVQFQDESVVDDSQLPKDRFSAERLKGVDSTLKIQPAELGDSAMYLCASSLTGQYNEQFFGPGTRLTVL.

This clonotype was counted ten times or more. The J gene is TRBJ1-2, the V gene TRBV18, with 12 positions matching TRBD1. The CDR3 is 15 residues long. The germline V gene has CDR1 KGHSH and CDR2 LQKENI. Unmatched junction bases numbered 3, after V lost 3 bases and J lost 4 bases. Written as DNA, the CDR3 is TGTGCCAGCTCACCCGGGACAGGGGGCGGCTATGGCTACACCTTC. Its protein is CASSPGTGGGYGYTF.

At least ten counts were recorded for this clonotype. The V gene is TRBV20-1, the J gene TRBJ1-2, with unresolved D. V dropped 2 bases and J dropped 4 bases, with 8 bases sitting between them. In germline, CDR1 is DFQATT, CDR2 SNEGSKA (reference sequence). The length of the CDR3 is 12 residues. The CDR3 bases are TGCAGTGCTAGACAGAGCGGCTATGGCTACACCTTC. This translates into CSARQSGYGYTF.

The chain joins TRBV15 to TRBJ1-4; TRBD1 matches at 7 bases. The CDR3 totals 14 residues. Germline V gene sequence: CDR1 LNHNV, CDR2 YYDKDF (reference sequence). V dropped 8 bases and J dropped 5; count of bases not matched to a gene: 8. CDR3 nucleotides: TGTGCCACCGGGAAGAGACAGGGAAATGAAAAACTGTTTTTT. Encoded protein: CATGKRQGNEKLFF.

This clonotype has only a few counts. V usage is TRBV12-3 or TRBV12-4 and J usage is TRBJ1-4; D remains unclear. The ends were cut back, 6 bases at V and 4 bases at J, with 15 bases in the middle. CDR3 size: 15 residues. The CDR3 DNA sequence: TGTGCCAGCAGGCCAGATACGGACCTTAATGAAAAACTGTTTTTT. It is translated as CASRPDTDLNEKLFF.

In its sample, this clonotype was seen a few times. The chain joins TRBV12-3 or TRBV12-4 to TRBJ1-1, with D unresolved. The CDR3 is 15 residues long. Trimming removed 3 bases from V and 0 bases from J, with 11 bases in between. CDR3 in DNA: TGTGCCAGCAGTTTCCCCGAGGGCCTGAACACTGAAGCTTTCTTT. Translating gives CASSFPEGLNTEAFF.

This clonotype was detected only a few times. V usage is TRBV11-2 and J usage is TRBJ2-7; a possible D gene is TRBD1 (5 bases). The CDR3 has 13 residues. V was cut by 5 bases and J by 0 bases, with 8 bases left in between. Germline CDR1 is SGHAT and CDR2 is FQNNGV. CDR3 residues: CASSLGRSYEQYF. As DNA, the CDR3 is TGTGCCAGCAGCCTGGGGCGCTCCTACGAGCAGTACTTC.

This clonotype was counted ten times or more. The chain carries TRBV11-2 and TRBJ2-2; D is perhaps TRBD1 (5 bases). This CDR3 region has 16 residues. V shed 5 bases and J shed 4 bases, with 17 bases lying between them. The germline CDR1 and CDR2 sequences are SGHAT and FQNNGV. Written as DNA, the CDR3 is TGTGCCAGCAGCCGCAGGACAATTGCCCTCACCGGGGAGCTGTTTTTT. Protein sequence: CASSRRTIALTGELFF. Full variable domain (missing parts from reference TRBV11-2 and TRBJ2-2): EAGVAQSPRYKIIEKRQSVAFWCNPISGHATLYWYQQILGQGPKLLIQFQNNGVVDDSQLPKDRFSAERLKGVDSTLKIQPAKLEDSAVYLCASSRRTIALTGELFFGEGSRLTVL.

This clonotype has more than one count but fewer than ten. DNA for the CDR3: TGTGCCAGCAGCCAAGATTTCGCCGGGGAGCTGTTTTTT. The encoded protein is CASSQDFAGELFF. The chain is built from TRBV3-1 and TRBJ2-2; no clear D. Trimming removed 0 bases at V and 6 bases at J, with 5 bases between. This CDR3 has 13 residues. Germline V lookup: CDR1 LGHDT, CDR2 YNNKEL (reference sequence).

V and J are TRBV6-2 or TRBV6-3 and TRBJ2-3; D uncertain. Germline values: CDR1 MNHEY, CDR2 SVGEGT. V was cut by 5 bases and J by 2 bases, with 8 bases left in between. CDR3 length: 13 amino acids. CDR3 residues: CASSRSFTDTQYF. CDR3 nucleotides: TGTGCCAGCAGTCGCTCTTTCACAGATACGCAGTATTTT.

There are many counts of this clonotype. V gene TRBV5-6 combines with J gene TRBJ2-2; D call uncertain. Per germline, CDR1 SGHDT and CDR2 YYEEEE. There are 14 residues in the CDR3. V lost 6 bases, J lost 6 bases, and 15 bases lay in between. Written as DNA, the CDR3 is TGTGCCAGCATCCGCTTCGGATCGCCCGGGGAGCTGTTTTTT. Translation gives CASIRFGSPGELFF.

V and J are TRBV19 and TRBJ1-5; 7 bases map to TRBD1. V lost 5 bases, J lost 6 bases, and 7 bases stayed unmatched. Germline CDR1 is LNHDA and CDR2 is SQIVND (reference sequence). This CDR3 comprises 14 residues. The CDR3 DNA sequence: TGTGCCAGTAGTCCGCAGGGGGAGGGTCAGCCCCAGCATTTT. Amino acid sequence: CASSPQGEGQPQHF.

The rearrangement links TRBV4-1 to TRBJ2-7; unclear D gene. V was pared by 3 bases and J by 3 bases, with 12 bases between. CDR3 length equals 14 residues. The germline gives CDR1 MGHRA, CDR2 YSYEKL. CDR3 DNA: TGCGCCAGCAGCCAGGACCCCATGGGCTACGAGCAGTACTTC. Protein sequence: CASSQDPMGYEQYF.

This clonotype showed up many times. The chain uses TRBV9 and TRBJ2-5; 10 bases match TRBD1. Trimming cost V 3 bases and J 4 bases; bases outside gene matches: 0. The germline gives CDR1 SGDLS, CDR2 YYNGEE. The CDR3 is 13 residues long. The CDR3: CASSGTGGETQYF. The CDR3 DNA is TGTGCCAGCAGCGGGACAGGGGGAGAGACCCAGTACTTC.

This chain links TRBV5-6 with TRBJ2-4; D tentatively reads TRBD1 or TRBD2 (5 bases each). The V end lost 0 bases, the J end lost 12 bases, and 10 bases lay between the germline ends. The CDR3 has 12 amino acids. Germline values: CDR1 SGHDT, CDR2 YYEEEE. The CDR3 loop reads CASSLGDQNQYF. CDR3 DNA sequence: TGTGCCAGCAGCTTGGGGGACCAGAATCAGTACTTC. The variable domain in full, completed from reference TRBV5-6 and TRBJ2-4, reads DAGVTQSPTHLIKTRGQQVTLRCSPKSGHDTVSWYQQALGQGPQFIFQYYEEEERQRGNFPDRFSGHQFPNYSSELNVNALLLGDSALYLCASSLGDQNQYFGAGTRLSVL.

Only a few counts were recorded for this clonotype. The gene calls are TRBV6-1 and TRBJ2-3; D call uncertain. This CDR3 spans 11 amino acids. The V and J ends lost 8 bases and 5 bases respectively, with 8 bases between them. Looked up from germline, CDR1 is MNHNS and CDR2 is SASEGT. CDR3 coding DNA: TGTGCCAGCGCTAATATAGATACGCAGTATTTT. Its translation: CASANIDTQYF.

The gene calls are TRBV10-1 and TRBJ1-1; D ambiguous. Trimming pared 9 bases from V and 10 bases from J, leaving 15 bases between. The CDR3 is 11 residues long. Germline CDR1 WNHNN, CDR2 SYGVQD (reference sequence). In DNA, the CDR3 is TGCGCCAGAACTGTGGTCCCTCGAGCTTTCTTT. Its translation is CARTVVPRAFF.

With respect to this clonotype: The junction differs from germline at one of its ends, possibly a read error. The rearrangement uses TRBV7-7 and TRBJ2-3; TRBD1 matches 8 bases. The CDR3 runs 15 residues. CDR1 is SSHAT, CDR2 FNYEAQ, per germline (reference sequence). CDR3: CASSLKQGDTDTQYF. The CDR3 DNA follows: TGTGCTAGCAGCTTAAAACAGGGGGACACAGATACGCAGTATTTT.